These 22 T cell receptor beta chains were all obtained from the same sample, sequenced in a study of blood T cells in healthy people across ages. It was with a sample-barcoded 5' primer and a J-beta primer mix that a second PCR of about 6 to 11 cycles was run. One entry per CDR3 protein results from TCRdb running MiXCR on the 5' RACE reads. The sample contains roughly 1.7 million distinct CDR3 sequences, about 32% of which appear only once. The sample comprised blood. The source is a woman in her 30s in good health.

This clonotype was recorded a few times. The V gene is TRBV25-1, the J gene TRBJ2-7, with D uncertain. V was cut by 1 base and J by 3 bases, with 10 bases left in between. This CDR3 comprises 14 residues. In germline, CDR1 is MGHDK, CDR2 SYGVNS. DNA for the CDR3: TGTGCCAGCAGTGAATGGGTCAATAACTACGAGCAGTACTTC. Residues: CASSEWVNNYEQYF.

This clonotype showed up just a few times. The chain uses TRBV6-1 and TRBJ1-2, with D hard to call. The CDR3 covers 13 residues. V lost 3 bases and J 0 bases, leaving 5 bases between the germline ends. Germline-derived CDR1 and CDR2 are MNHNS and SASEGT. CDR3 in amino acids: CASSDSPNYGYTF. CDR3 nucleotides: TGTGCCAGCAGTGATAGCCCTAACTATGGCTACACCTTC.

The sample holds a few counts of this clonotype. The genes are TRBV12-3 or TRBV12-4 and TRBJ2-3; D is unresolved. There are 15 residues in the CDR3. Trimming removed 2 bases at V and 11 bases at J, with 20 bases between. For the CDR3, the DNA is TGTGCCAGCAGTTTAAGGCGGATAAGCACAGATGTGCAGTATTTT. Translating it yields CASSLRRISTDVQYF.

J is TRBJ2-3 and V is TRBV7-3; 10 nucleotides agree with TRBD1. The germline CDR1 and CDR2 sequences are SGHTA and FQGTGA. This CDR3 region has 17 residues. The V segment lost 5 bases and the J segment 1 base; nucleotides outside the gene matches: 9. The CDR3 region has the DNA TGTGCCAGCAGCCCGACAGGTGGGACAGGGGGCACAGATACGCAGTATTTT. Protein product: CASSPTGGTGGTDTQYF.

This CDR3 is CASSPWGRAGEQETQYF. As DNA, the CDR3 is TGCGCCAGCAGCCCCTGGGGACGAGCGGGGGAGCAAGAGACCCAGTACTTC. The chain couples TRBV4-1 to TRBJ2-5, with 8 nucleotides matching TRBD2. Germline CDR1 reads MGHRA; CDR2 reads YSYEKL. The CDR3 totals 17 residues. V was clipped by 4 bases and J by 2 bases; unmatched bases: 12.

V usage is TRBV7-3 and J usage is TRBJ1-1; possible D gene TRBD1, 6 bases. The CDR3 length is 16 residues. Trimming shortened V by 0 bases and J by 6 bases, and 17 bases separated the two germline ends. The germline CDR1 and CDR2 sequences are SGHTA and FQGTGA. DNA of the CDR3: TGTGCCAGCAGCTTAACAGCAGGGGTCATTGGTCCTGAAGCTTTCTTT. It yields the protein CASSLTAGVIGPEAFF. Full variable domain (remainder filled in from reference TRBV7-3 and TRBJ1-1): GAGVSQTPSNKVTEKGKYVELRCDPISGHTALYWYRQSLGQGPEFLIYFQGTGAADDSGLPNDRFFAVRPEGSVSTLKIQRTERGDSAVYLCASSLTAGVIGPEAFFGQGTRLTVV.

This sequence joins TRBV5-1 and TRBJ2-1; 8 bases match TRBD1. V trimming: 3 bases; J trimming: 4 bases; junction bases outside the gene matches: 6. CDR3 size: 15 residues. The V gene's germline CDR1 is SGHRS and CDR2 YFSETQ. CDR3 DNA sequence: TGCGCCAGCAGCTCTTACGGACAGGGTTACAATGAGCAGTTCTTC. Residues: CASSSYGQGYNEQFF.

This clonotype occurred a few times. A read error may account for a junction end that differs from germline. V gene TRBV10-3 combines with J gene TRBJ2-5; 10 nucleotides line up with TRBD2. Germline CDR1 is ENHRY and CDR2 is SYGVKD. CDR3 length equals 17 residues. The CDR3 DNA reads TGTGCCATCAGCGAGTCTAGCGGGAGAGGGGGGCAAGAGACCCAGTACTTC. Translating gives CAISESSGRGGQETQYF.

This chain connects TRBV7-2 to TRBJ2-5, with D possibly TRBD2 on 5 matching bases. This CDR3 is built from 15 residues. The germline V gene encodes CDR1 SGHTA and CDR2 FQGNSA. Trimming took 3 bases from V and 9 from J, leaving 20 bases between them. As DNA, the CDR3 is TGTGCCAGCAGCTTTAAGGCAGGAGAGGGCTGGGCCCAGTACTTC. Protein product: CASSFKAGEGWAQYF.

Remarks on this clonotype: Germline and junction disagree at one end, which may indicate a read error. The chain's CDR3 is CANSPRTGGETQYF. CDR3 sequence (DNA): TGTGCCAACAGTCCTCGGACAGGGGGAGAGACCCAGTACTTC. The chain has TRBV28 and TRBJ2-5, with 10 bases fitting TRBD1. Looked up from germline, CDR1 is MDHEN and CDR2 is SYDVKM. The CDR3 is 14 residues long.

This clonotype was counted ten times or more. This chain links TRBV12-3 or TRBV12-4 with TRBJ2-1, with a possible D match to TRBD2 (5 bases). Trimming left V 7 bases short and J 10 bases short, with 11 bases between. The CDR3 runs 11 residues. This CDR3 reads CASTLGKEQFF. DNA for the CDR3: TGTGCCAGCACCCTCGGGAAAGAGCAGTTCTTC.

This clonotype was detected a few times. The J gene is TRBJ2-7, the V gene TRBV11-2, with 9 bases aligning to TRBD1. Germline V lookup: CDR1 SGHAT, CDR2 FQNNGV. The CDR3 is 15 residues long. The J segment lost 2 bases and the V segment lost 1 base, leaving 3 bases of the junction unmatched. The CDR3 loop is CASSLVDRGPYEQYF. The CDR3 DNA sequence: TGTGCCAGCAGCTTAGTGGACAGGGGCCCCTACGAGCAGTACTTC.

CDR3: CASSLWRTSGRGTQYF. In DNA, the CDR3 is TGTGCCAGCAGCTTATGGAGGACTAGCGGGAGAGGTACGCAGTATTTT. The V call is TRBV11-2, the J call TRBJ2-3; 13 positions match TRBD2. This CDR3 has 16 residues. The germline V gene encodes CDR1 SGHAT and CDR2 FQNNGV. Germline trimming cut 2 bases from V and 8 bases from J; bases unmatched to any gene: 7.

The genes are TRBV7-9 and TRBJ1-2, with a tentative D call TRBD1 (6 bases). Trimming took off 8 bases at V and 0 bases at J, with 13 bases between the two ends. This CDR3 is built from 14 residues. Looked up from germline, CDR1 is SEHNR and CDR2 is FQNEAQ (reference sequence). The CDR3 sequence is CASPTGSSNYGYTF. CDR3 DNA sequence: TGTGCCAGCCCAACAGGGAGCTCTAACTATGGCTACACCTTC.

The chain is built from TRBV20-1 and TRBJ1-5; 10 bases align to TRBD1. The germline V gene encodes CDR1 DFQATT and CDR2 SNEGSKA (reference sequence). J gave up 4 bases and V 3 bases, and 6 bases lay outside the gene matches. The CDR3 sequence is 15 residues long. The CDR3 reads CSASEGQGRNQPQHF. CDR3 coding DNA: TGCAGTGCTAGTGAGGGACAGGGGAGGAATCAGCCCCAGCATTTT.

Remarks on this clonotype: This may stem from a read error, because a much larger clone lies one nucleotide away. The rearrangement joins TRBV29-1 to TRBJ2-1; D gene uncertain. Germline CDR1 reads SQVTM; CDR2 reads ANQGSEA. The CDR3 extends over 11 amino acids. This CDR3 is CSNFWGGERFF. The DNA for the CDR3 is TGCAGCAACTTCTGGGGTGGTGAGCGGTTCTTC.

This clonotype came up a few times. This rearrangement joins TRBV9 to TRBJ2-1, with 7 bases fitting TRBD2. From germline, CDR1 is SGDLS and CDR2 YYNGEE. V gave up 0 bases and J gave up 4 bases; unmatched junction bases: 10. This CDR3 region has 17 residues. The DNA of the CDR3 is TGTGCCAGCAGCGTAGAGGGCTGGCTAGCGGAGTACAATGAGCAGTTCTTC. As protein: CASSVEGWLAEYNEQFF.

The V gene is TRBV20-1, the J gene TRBJ2-7; D remains ambiguous. The J call may be mistaken, given a closer DNA end match to TRBJ2-5. CDR1 is DFQATT and CDR2 is SNEGSKA in the germline V gene (reference sequence). The CDR3 is 13 amino acids. The CDR3 DNA is TGCAGTGCGACGAGGCCCACTCAGGAGACCCAGTACTTC. Translation: CSATRPTQETQYF.

V is TRBV13 and J is TRBJ2-6, with 7 bases that match TRBD1. CDR1 PRHDT and CDR2 FYEKMQ come from the germline V gene (reference sequence). CDR3 size: 19 residues. Trimming took 4 bases from V and 1 from J; bases not matched to a gene: 13. The CDR3 DNA is TGTGCCAGCAGCTCCCCACAGGGGAAGGGGCCGTCTGGGGCCAACGTCCTGACTTTC. It is translated as CASSSPQGKGPSGANVLTF. Together with reference TRBV13 and TRBJ2-6, the CDR3 gives the full variable domain: AAGVIQSPRHLIKEKRETATLKCYPIPRHDTVYWYQQGPGQDPQFLISFYEKMQSDKGSIPDRFSAQQFSDYHSELNMSSLELGDSALYFCASSSPQGKGPSGANVLTFGAGSRLTVL.

This clonotype was observed a few times. The J gene is TRBJ2-7, the V gene TRBV28; D unclear. Germline-derived CDR1 and CDR2 are MDHEN and SYDVKM. V lost 4 bases to trimming and J lost 2 bases, with 15 bases between them. The CDR3 has 15 amino acids. The CDR3 sequence is CASSSPEIGAYEQYF. The CDR3 nucleotides are TGTGCCAGCAGTTCCCCCGAGATTGGGGCCTACGAGCAGTACTTC.

CDR3 residues: CASSSLQGSSSYEQYF. Here the CDR3 DNA reads TGTGCCAGCAGTTCTCTGCAGGGGTCTAGCTCCTACGAGCAGTACTTC. The chain combines TRBV11-2 with TRBJ2-7; D perhaps matches TRBD1 (6 bases). The CDR3 covers 16 residues. Trimming removed 6 bases from V and 0 bases from J, with 18 bases in between. Germline CDR1 is SGHAT and CDR2 is FQNNGV.

This clonotype was detected a few times. V usage is TRBV20-1 and J usage is TRBJ2-1; TRBD2 agrees at 12 bases. CDR3 length equals 14 residues. Germline CDR1 is DFQATT and CDR2 is SNEGSKA (reference sequence). Trimming cost V 4 bases and J 5 bases; bases outside gene matches: 3. As DNA, the CDR3 is TGCAGTGCTATAACTAGCGGGGGGCACAATGAGCAGTTCTTC. Protein product: CSAITSGGHNEQFF.